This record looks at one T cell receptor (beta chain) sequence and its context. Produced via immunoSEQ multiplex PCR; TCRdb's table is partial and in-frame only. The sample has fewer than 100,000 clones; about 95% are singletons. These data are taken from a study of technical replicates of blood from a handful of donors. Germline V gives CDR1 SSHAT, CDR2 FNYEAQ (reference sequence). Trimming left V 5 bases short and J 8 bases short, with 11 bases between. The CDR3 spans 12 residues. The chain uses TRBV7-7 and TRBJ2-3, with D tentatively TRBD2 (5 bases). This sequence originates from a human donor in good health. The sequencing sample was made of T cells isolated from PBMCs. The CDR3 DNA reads TGTGCCAGCAGCCGCGAGGGCGGTACGCAGTATTTT. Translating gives CASSREGGTQYF.